This T cell receptor beta chain stems from a study of blood T cells in healthy people across ages. Study-level findings and limits: CMV status of donors was not determined, possibly confounding expanded clonotype changes. Estimates drawn from one million T cells were deemed to understate diversity.

This clonotype was observed many times. Its antigen is unidentified. With a J-beta primer mix and a sample-barcoded 5' primer, a second PCR ran about 7 to 11 cycles. Each TCR beta cDNA got a 12-nucleotide random molecular identifier. Using its own MiXCR run on the 5' RACE reads, TCRdb lists one record per CDR3 protein. The data contain 600,000 to 800,000 distinct CDR3 sequences, approximately 52% of them singletons. This TCR was sampled from a woman of 80 years or more in good health. Sequencing input: blood.

The CDR3 DNA follows: TGTGCCAGCAGCCAATTCCAGCGGGACCCCCGCTCCTACAATGAGCAGTTCTTC. This encodes CASSQFQRDPRSYNEQFF. This chain links TRBV3-1 with TRBJ2-1, with TRBD2 matching over 7 bases. The CDR3 loop spans 18 amino acids. J lost 0 bases, V lost 2 bases, and 10 bases had no gene match. CDR1 is LGHDT, CDR2 YNNKEL, per germline (reference sequence).